This T cell receptor (beta chain) was sequenced in a study of cytomegalovirus exposure and HLA in healthy donors. The germline V gene has CDR1 SGDLS and CDR2 YYNGEE. CDR3 length equals 18 residues. After removal of 4 bases from V and 4 bases from J, the junction contained 13 bases not matched to a gene. The PCR ran on 60 Vbeta and 13 Jbeta primers. Sequenced by immunoSEQ multiplex PCR; TCRdb stores in-frame clones only, minus some. This sample's table reports fewer than 250,000 clones. General study findings and limits: Immune exposure information available was restricted to CMV serostatus. CMV antigen specificity of three CMV-associated chains was confirmed in vitro.

Worth noting for this clone: Its antigen is unidentified.

The TCR was taken from a young woman in good health and CMV-seropositive. The specimen was PBMCs. V gene TRBV9 combines with J gene TRBJ2-2; TRBD1 aligns across 10 bases. The CDR3 region is CASSNLGTGAAGTGELFF. The CDR3 DNA is TGTGCCAGCAGCAACCTCGGGACAGGGGCTGCAGGCACCGGGGAGCTGTTTTTT.